These 4 T cell receptor beta chains were sequenced from one sample in a study of shared clonotypes between healthy human individuals. Positively selected for CCR7, the CD45RO-negative cells used as naive CD8 cells excluded terminally differentiated effector memory CD45RA+ cells. Clones were read by immunoSEQ multiplex PCR, and TCRdb kept only the in-frame ones, dropping some. The top ten clones hold about 0.11% of a sample with around 560,000 clones, approximately 95% of them seen once. Input material: naive CD8+ T cells sorted from blood. The receptors here all came from a woman aged 25 to 45 in good health.

In its sample, this clone was seen once. This sequence joins TRBV7-9 and TRBJ2-7; 11 bases match TRBD1. Germline V gene data show CDR1 as SEHNR and CDR2 as FQNEAQ (reference sequence). J lost 3 bases, V lost 5 bases, and 6 bases had no gene match. The CDR3 is made up of 15 amino acids. CDR3 bases: TGTGCCAGCAGCACCCGGGACAGGGGGAACTACGAGCAGTACTTC. This encodes CASSTRDRGNYEQYF.

Details on this clone: The germline gene is not matched at one end of the junction; a read error may be the cause. The chain has TRBV7-2 and TRBJ2-5; D possibly corresponds to TRBD1 (6 bases). The germline V gene has CDR1 SGHTA and CDR2 FQGNSA. CDR3 size: 11 residues. The CDR3 here is CASSPGQIGDF. For the CDR3, the DNA is TGTGCCAGCAGCCCAGGACAGATCGGAGACTTC.

The genes are TRBV6-1 and TRBJ1-1, with D unclear. CDR3 length: 12 residues. Trimming removed 7 bases at V and 6 bases at J, with 12 bases between. The germline V gene encodes CDR1 MNHNS and CDR2 SASEGT. The DNA of the CDR3 is TGTGCCAGCAAAGAAACGGGTCCTGAAGCTTTCTTT. Protein product: CASKETGPEAFF.

The rearrangement uses TRBV27 and TRBJ1-4; D is perhaps TRBD1 (5 bases). The CDR3 is 13 residues long. Germline CDR1 and CDR2: MNHEY and SMNVEV (reference sequence). Trimming cost V 5 bases and J 8 bases, with 12 bases left between them. The CDR3 DNA reads as TGTGCCAGCAGTCACAGGAGTGGCGAAAAACTGTTTTTT. Its translation is CASSHRSGEKLFF.